The next 23 T cell receptor beta chains were all read from a single sample in a study of blood T cell repertoires in COVID-19. The assay was immunoSEQ multiplex PCR, and TCRdb's table has in-frame clones only and misses some. The table lists around 190,000 clones, just over 85% of them singletons. What was sequenced was PBMCs or T cells enriched from blood (not recorded which). These receptor sequences come from a woman between 18 and 30 years old who had recovered from COVID-19.

This chain joins TRBV6-2 or TRBV6-3 and TRBJ2-7, with 12 nucleotides matching TRBD2. CDR1 is MNHEY and CDR2 is SVGEGT in the germline V gene. V shed 0 bases, J shed 4 bases, and the junction held 10 bases outside the gene matches. This CDR3 has 18 amino acids. Here the CDR3 DNA reads TGTGCCAGCAGTTACTCGTTCTCGACTAGCGGGAGTTCGTACGAGCAGTACTTC. Protein sequence: CASSYSFSTSGSSYEQYF.

This clone was seen only once. The CDR3 loop reads CASSLRGTEKAFF. The CDR3, as DNA: TGTGCCAGCAGTTTAAGAGGGACAGAGAAAGCTTTCTTT. This chain connects TRBV28 to TRBJ1-1, with 7 bases aligning to TRBD1. Per the germline V gene, CDR1 is MDHEN and CDR2 is SYDVKM. This CDR3 comprises 13 residues. The trim removed 2 bases at V and 9 bases at J, leaving 6 bases unmatched.

The chain carries TRBV19 and TRBJ1-6, with 8 positions matching TRBD1. Germline trimming cut 6 bases from V and 8 bases from J; bases unmatched to any gene: 3. Looked up from germline, CDR1 is LNHDA and CDR2 is SQIVND (reference sequence). This CDR3 has 13 residues. The CDR3 DNA reads as TGTGCCAGTAGCAGGGGGCAGGATTCACCCCTCCACTTT. It translates to CASSRGQDSPLHF.

The genes are TRBV5-5 and TRBJ1-4; D remains ambiguous. Between the trimmed V and J ends, which lost 0 bases and 8 bases, there was a span of 14 bases. Germline lookup yields CDR1 SGHKS and CDR2 YYEKEE (reference sequence). The CDR3 runs to 15 residues. CDR3 protein: CASSLVGLPGEKLFF. CDR3 DNA: TGTGCCAGCAGCTTGGTTGGGCTTCCAGGAGAAAAACTGTTTTTT. Full variable domain (rest looked up from reference TRBV5-5 and TRBJ1-4): DAGVTQSPTHLIKTRGQQVTLRCSPISGHKSVSWYQQVLGQGPQFIFQYYEKEERGRGNFPDRFSARQFPNYSSELNVNALLLGDSALYLCASSLVGLPGEKLFFGSGTQLSVL.

This chain joins TRBV6-4 and TRBJ2-3, with a weak D call TRBD1 (6 bases). CDR3 length: 16 residues. From germline, CDR1 is MRHNA and CDR2 SNTAGT. Between the trimmed V and J ends, which lost 2 bases and 0 bases, there was a span of 12 bases. This CDR3 is CASSDAATGSTDTQYF. CDR3 sequence (DNA): TGTGCCAGCAGTGACGCGGCGACAGGTAGCACAGATACGCAGTATTTT.

This rearrangement joins TRBV6-5 to TRBJ2-7; D gene uncertain. This CDR3 spans 13 amino acids. Per the germline V gene, CDR1 is MNHEY and CDR2 is SVGAGI. The V and J ends lost 7 bases and 5 bases respectively, with 15 bases between them. CDR3 region: CASTAGTNHEQYF. The CDR3 nucleotides read TGTGCCAGCACGGCAGGTACGAACCACGAGCAGTACTTC.

The rearrangement links TRBV7-3 to TRBJ1-6; tentative D call: TRBD1 (6 bases). CDR3 size: 14 residues. Germline lookup yields CDR1 SGHTA and CDR2 FQGTGA. V was cut by 4 bases and J by 4 bases, with 8 bases left in between. This CDR3 reads CASSSGQYNSPLHF. As DNA, the CDR3 is TGTGCCAGCAGCTCCGGACAGTATAATTCACCCCTCCACTTT.

The chain has TRBV3-1 (or the pseudogene TRBV3-2) and TRBJ2-3, with TRBD2 identical over 7 bases. The J segment lost 2 bases and the V segment lost 3 bases, leaving 2 bases of the junction unmatched. Germline lookup yields CDR1 LGHDT and CDR2 YNNKEL (reference sequence). The CDR3 length is 14 residues. This CDR3 reads CASSHGTTTDTQYF. CDR3 nucleotides: TGTGCCAGCAGCCATGGGACTACCACAGATACGCAGTATTTT.

The chain recombines TRBV3-1 (or the pseudogene TRBV3-2) with TRBJ1-3; D not certain. The CDR3 length is 17 residues. V lost 0 bases, J lost 0 bases, and 12 bases lay in between. Per germline, CDR1 LGHDT and CDR2 YNNKEL (reference sequence). For the CDR3, the DNA is TGTGCCAGCAGCCAAGAGGTGGAGTCGTTCTCTGGAAACACCATATATTTT. Its protein is CASSQEVESFSGNTIYF.

V is TRBV5-4 and J is TRBJ1-1; 7 bases line up with TRBD1. V dropped 0 bases and J dropped 4; count of bases not matched to a gene: 0. The CDR3 consists of 13 residues. Germline CDR1 reads SGHNT; CDR2 reads YYREEE (reference sequence). The CDR3: CASSLDRGTEAFF. The CDR3 DNA reads TGTGCCAGCAGCTTGGACAGGGGCACTGAAGCTTTCTTT.

Details on this clone: One end of the junction is discordant with germline, which a read error may explain. V and J are TRBV27 and TRBJ1-5; no reliable D call. CDR3 length: 13 residues. Germline CDR1 MNHEY, CDR2 SMNVEV (reference sequence). The CDR3: CATSVYSNQPQHF. The CDR3 DNA reads as TGTGCCACCAGTGTCTATAGCAATCAGCCCCAGCATTTT.

The rearrangement joins TRBV6-5 to TRBJ2-7; the D gene is possibly TRBD1 (6 bases). Germline CDR1 is MNHEY and CDR2 is SVGAGI. V was pared by 5 bases and J by 0 bases, with 14 bases between. This CDR3 comprises 15 residues. The chain's CDR3 is CASSPYRDTSYEQYF. Here the CDR3 DNA reads TGTGCCAGCAGTCCCTACCGGGACACCTCCTACGAGCAGTACTTC.

The chain couples TRBV30 to TRBJ1-1; the match to TRBD1 covers 8 bases. Germline loops: CDR1 GTSNPN, CDR2 SVGIG (reference sequence). Trimming removed 2 bases from V and 8 bases from J; junction bases left unmatched: 7. CDR3 size: 13 residues. CDR3 nucleotides: TGTGCCTGGAGTATAGCCGGGACAGGCGAAGCTTTCTTT. As protein: CAWSIAGTGEAFF.

The rearrangement links TRBV3-1 (or the pseudogene TRBV3-2) to TRBJ1-1; 9 nucleotides line up with TRBD1. The germline CDR1 and CDR2 sequences are LGHDT and YNNKEL (reference sequence). J lost 5 bases, V lost 3 bases, and 10 bases had no gene match. The CDR3 extends over 16 amino acids. The CDR3 loop is CASSQSDRGRGTEAFF. The CDR3 DNA reads TGTGCCAGCAGCCAGAGCGACAGGGGGAGGGGAACTGAAGCTTTCTTT.

The V and J genes are TRBV28 and TRBJ1-4; no definite D call. The V end lost 3 bases, the J end lost 7 bases, and 18 bases lay between the germline ends. CDR1 and CDR2 from the germline V gene are MDHEN and SYDVKM. The CDR3 covers 16 residues. CDR3 protein: CASSLRPYGVGEKLFF. In DNA form, the CDR3 reads TGTGCCAGCAGTTTGAGACCCTACGGGGTTGGTGAAAAACTGTTTTTT. Full variable domain (rest looked up from reference TRBV28 and TRBJ1-4): DVKVTQSSRYLVKRTGEKVFLECVQDMDHENMFWYRQDPGLGLRLIYFSYDVKMKEKGDIPEGYSVSREKKERFSLILESASTNQTSMYLCASSLRPYGVGEKLFFGSGTQLSVL.

CDR3 in DNA: TGTGCCAGCAGTACCCTCGGTTGGGGGGGGGCCACAGATACGCAGTATTTT. As protein: CASSTLGWGGATDTQYF. The chain uses TRBV6-2 or TRBV6-3 and TRBJ2-3, with a weak D call TRBD2 (7 bases). Trimming removed 5 bases at V and 2 bases at J, with 20 bases between. The CDR3 is 17 residues long. The germline gives CDR1 MNHEY, CDR2 SVGEGT.

This clone was seen a handful of times. The chain joins TRBV24-1 to TRBJ1-5, with D perhaps matching TRBD1 (6 bases). This CDR3 region has 15 residues. Trimming removed 9 bases at V and 3 bases at J, with 17 bases between. Germline lookup yields CDR1 KGHDR and CDR2 SFDVKD. For the CDR3, the DNA is TGTGCCACCCAGGGACAAGGGAGCTCCAATCAGCCCCAGCATTTT. Its protein product is CATQGQGSSNQPQHF.

The rearrangement links TRBV2 to TRBJ1-2, with D perhaps TRBD1 (5 bases). V was cut by 3 bases and J by 2 bases, with 7 bases left in between. The CDR3 totals 13 residues. Germline loops: CDR1 SNHLY, CDR2 FYNNEI. CDR3 nucleotide sequence: TGTGCCAGCAGTGACAGGGTGAACTATGGCTACACCTTC. Protein: CASSDRVNYGYTF.

The chain recombines TRBV28 with TRBJ1-6; the match to TRBD1 covers 10 bases. The CDR3 has 14 residues. Germline V gives CDR1 MDHEN, CDR2 SYDVKM. J gave up 9 bases and V 8 bases, and 7 bases lay outside the gene matches. The CDR3: CASLGTGEVSPLHF. DNA of the CDR3: TGTGCCAGCCTTGGGACAGGGGAGGTTTCACCCCTCCACTTT.

This chain uses TRBV7-8 with TRBJ2-1; tentative D call: TRBD2 (7 bases). This CDR3 is built from 15 residues. Germline CDR1 is SGHVS and CDR2 is FQNEAQ. The germline V and J ends were trimmed by 4 bases and 9 bases, with 19 bases remaining between them. The chain's CDR3 is CASSSLGGGGSEQFF. The DNA of the CDR3 is TGTGCCAGCAGCTCCCTGGGAGGGGGAGGAAGTGAGCAGTTCTTC.

The chain links TRBV19 to TRBJ1-1; weak D call: TRBD1 (5 bases). Germline V lookup: CDR1 LNHDA, CDR2 SQIVND (reference sequence). This CDR3 is built from 12 residues. V was clipped by 10 bases and J by 0 bases, with 9 bases between them. In DNA, the CDR3 is TGTGCCACCCAGGGCATGAACACTGAAGCTTTCTTT. This gives the protein CATQGMNTEAFF.

This clone was counted once. This sequence joins TRBV7-8 and TRBJ1-1, with 10 bases matching TRBD1. The CDR3 sequence is 16 residues long. The V segment lost 5 bases and the J segment 10 bases; nucleotides outside the gene matches: 16. CDR1 is SGHVS and CDR2 is FQNEAQ in the germline V gene. As DNA, the CDR3 is TGTGCCAGCAGCCCCTCCTCCGGGACAGGGGCGGTTGGAGCTTTCTTT. This sequence encodes CASSPSSGTGAVGAFF.

The genes are TRBV11-1 and TRBJ2-5; D remains unclear. The length of the CDR3 is 13 residues. Germline CDR1 SGHAT, CDR2 FQDESV (reference sequence). Deletions cut 2 bases from V and 1 base from J, with 5 bases between. Here the CDR3 reads CASSLRLQETQYF. The CDR3 nucleotides read TGTGCCAGCAGCTTACGACTCCAAGAGACCCAGTACTTC. Combining the CDR3 with reference TRBV11-1 and TRBJ2-5 gives the whole variable domain EAEVAQSPRYKITEKSQAVAFWCDPISGHATLYWYRQILGQGPELLVQFQDESVVDDSQLPKDRFSAERLKGVDSTLKIQPAELGDSAMYLCASSLRLQETQYFGPGTRLLVL.